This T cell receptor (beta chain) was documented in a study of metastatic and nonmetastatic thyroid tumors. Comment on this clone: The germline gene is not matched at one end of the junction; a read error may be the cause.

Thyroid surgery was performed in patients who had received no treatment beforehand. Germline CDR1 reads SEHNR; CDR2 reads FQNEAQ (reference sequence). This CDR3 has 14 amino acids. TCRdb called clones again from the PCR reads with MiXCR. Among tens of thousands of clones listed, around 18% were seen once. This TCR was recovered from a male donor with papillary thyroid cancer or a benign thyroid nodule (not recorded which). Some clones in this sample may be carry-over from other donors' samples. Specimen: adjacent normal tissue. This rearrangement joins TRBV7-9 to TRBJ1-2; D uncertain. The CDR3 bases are TGTGCCAGCAGCTTAGACTGGGCTGTAGGTGGCTACAACTTC. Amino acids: CASSLDWAVGGYNF.